The 20 T cell receptor beta chains below come from one sample, sequenced in a study of CD8+ T cells in alopecia areata. Reverse transcription of extracted RNA yielded cDNA, which provided the sequencing template. Measured with immunoSEQ multiplex PCR; TCRdb has only the in-frame clones, and not every one. Of roughly 76,000 clones in the sample, over 25% were seen once. As for treatment: oral pan-JAK inhibitor, 5-10 mg twice daily. Material: CD8+ T cells sorted from blood, obtained at week 4, from a patient treated with tofacitinib. Receptor source: a human donor with alopecia areata.

The chain combines TRBV30 with TRBJ1-5; 8 bases are a match to TRBD1. CDR1 is GTSNPN and CDR2 is SVGIG in the germline V gene (reference sequence). CDR3 length: 14 residues. Trimming cost V 5 bases and J 0 bases; bases outside gene matches: 3. The CDR3 reads CAWDRGTSNQPQHF. CDR3 nucleotides: TGTGCCTGGGACAGGGGCACTAGCAATCAGCCCCAGCATTTT.

This clone has more than one count but fewer than ten. At one end, the junction sequence differs from germline, possibly due to a read error. This chain links TRBV11-2 with TRBJ2-3; 8 positions agree with TRBD2. The CDR3 covers 13 residues. CDR1 is SGHAT and CDR2 is FQNNGV in the germline V gene. The CDR3 protein is CASSALAGPLQGF. The CDR3 DNA is TGTGCCAGCAGCGCCCTAGCGGGCCCTCTCCAGGGTTTT.

This clone turned up a few times. The V gene is TRBV27, the J gene TRBJ2-5; TRBD2 aligns across 11 bases. The ends lost 5 bases at V and 1 base at J; junction bases unmatched: 6. Germline CDR1 is MNHEY and CDR2 is SMNVEV (reference sequence). The CDR3 is made up of 16 amino acids. CDR3 amino acids: CASSHRLAGLQETQYF. The CDR3 bases are TGTGCCAGCAGTCACCGACTAGCGGGGCTCCAAGAGACCCAGTACTTC.

The chain links TRBV29-1 to TRBJ2-7, with 10 positions matching TRBD2. CDR1 SQVTM and CDR2 ANQGSEA come from the germline V gene. V shed 2 bases, J shed 4 bases, and the junction held 8 bases outside the gene matches. The CDR3 totals 15 residues. This chain's CDR3 is CSVETWTSGGYEQYF. CDR3 sequence (DNA): TGCAGCGTTGAAACCTGGACTAGCGGAGGATACGAGCAGTACTTC.

The chain is built from TRBV30 and TRBJ2-5, with D uncertain. V was trimmed by 2 bases and J by 7 bases, leaving 8 bases between them. This CDR3 is built from 11 residues. Germline V gene sequence: CDR1 GTSNPN, CDR2 SVGIG (reference sequence). DNA for the CDR3: TGTGCCTGGAGTCCACTGGGGACCCAGTACTTC. Amino acid sequence: CAWSPLGTQYF.

This rearrangement joins TRBV11-2 to TRBJ2-1; weak D call: TRBD2 (5 bases). This CDR3 has 14 amino acids. Looked up from germline, CDR1 is SGHAT and CDR2 is FQNNGV. V lost 1 base, J lost 10 bases, and 14 bases lay in between. Written as DNA, the CDR3 is TGTGCCAGCAGCTTAGTCCGCCTAGCTGGAGAGCAGTTCTTC. Protein product: CASSLVRLAGEQFF.

A few counts support this clone. Other DNA sequences in this sample translate to the same CDR3. V is TRBV29-1 and J is TRBJ2-7; 7 positions match TRBD1. The CDR3 is 13 residues long. Germline CDR1 reads SQVTM; CDR2 reads ANQGSEA. With 4 bases clipped from V and 1 base from J, the junction kept 4 bases outside the gene matches. DNA of the CDR3: TGCAGCGTTGGGCAGGGGGTGTCCTACGAGCAGTACTTC. This translates into CSVGQGVSYEQYF.

The table lists this clone with a count of one. This chain connects TRBV11-2 to TRBJ2-1, with TRBD2 matching 9 bases. Per the germline V gene, CDR1 is SGHAT and CDR2 is FQNNGV. Trimming at V came to 5 bases and at J to 5 bases, leaving 10 bases not matched to a gene. CDR3 length: 16 residues. The CDR3 DNA sequence: TGTGCCAGCAGCCTGGAGCCGGGACTAGCTAACAATGAGCAGTTCTTC. Translated, it gives CASSLEPGLANNEQFF. Drawing the rest from reference TRBV11-2 and TRBJ2-1, the complete variable domain is EAGVAQSPRYKIIEKRQSVAFWCNPISGHATLYWYQQILGQGPKLLIQFQNNGVVDDSQLPKDRFSAERLKGVDSTLKIQPAKLEDSAVYLCASSLEPGLANNEQFFGPGTRLTVL.

This clone turned up a few times. The gene calls are TRBV5-1 and TRBJ2-1; perhaps TRBD1 as D (8 bases). Germline V gene sequence: CDR1 SGHRS, CDR2 YFSETQ. The CDR3 length is 16 residues. The V and J ends lost 1 base and 4 bases respectively, with 15 bases between them. The DNA of the CDR3 is TGCGCCAGCAGCTTGAACAGGGGGGGACTGTACAATGAGCAGTTCTTC. The encoded protein is CASSLNRGGLYNEQFF.

The sample holds a few counts of this clone. The CDR3 coding sequence is TGCGCCAGCAGCTTAGAACTAGTCAATGAGCAGTTCTTC. It specifies CASSLELVNEQFF. The chain links TRBV5-1 to TRBJ2-1; a possible D gene is TRBD2 (5 bases). The germline CDR1 and CDR2 sequences are SGHRS and YFSETQ. CDR3 length equals 13 residues. V gave up 2 bases and J gave up 6 bases, with 9 bases separating them.

The chain combines TRBV14 with TRBJ2-1; 7 bases map to TRBD2. CDR1 is SGHDN, CDR2 FVKESK, per germline. The CDR3 length is 17 residues. V gave up 4 bases and J gave up 8 bases; unmatched junction bases: 17. The DNA for the CDR3 is TGTGCCAGCAGCCCCAATGGTTTAGCGGGCCCCTTGGATGAGCAGTTCTTC. The encoded protein is CASSPNGLAGPLDEQFF.

This clone turned up a few times. J is TRBJ2-7 and V is TRBV29-1; D is unclear. Trimming removed 0 bases from V and 5 bases from J, with 20 bases in between. The CDR3 has 16 residues. CDR1 is SQVTM, CDR2 ANQGSEA, per germline. CDR3 sequence: CSVEDKSSSNPHEQYF. DNA for the CDR3: TGCAGCGTTGAAGATAAATCGTCCTCTAACCCCCACGAGCAGTACTTC.

This chain joins TRBV28 and TRBJ1-1; no definite D call. The germline V gene encodes CDR1 MDHEN and CDR2 SYDVKM. Trimming stripped 3 bases from V and 4 bases from J, with 15 bases between. The CDR3 is 15 residues long. The CDR3 sequence is CASSLTEVRSTEAFF. CDR3 DNA sequence: TGTGCCAGCAGTTTGACGGAAGTTAGGAGCACTGAAGCTTTCTTT. The entire variable domain, with the rest obtained from reference TRBV28 and TRBJ1-1, is as follows: DVKVTQSSRYLVKRTGEKVFLECVQDMDHENMFWYRQDPGLGLRLIYFSYDVKMKEKGDIPEGYSVSREKKERFSLILESASTNQTSMYLCASSLTEVRSTEAFFGQGTRLTVV.

V and J are TRBV9 and TRBJ2-7; D possibly matches TRBD1 or TRBD2 (5 bases each). V was clipped by 4 bases and J by 3 bases, with 14 bases between them. Germline V lookup: CDR1 SGDLS, CDR2 YYNGEE. The CDR3 covers 14 residues. In DNA form, the CDR3 reads TGTGCCAGCAGCCGTCGGGACGTCGGCTACGAGCAGTACTTC. The encoded protein is CASSRRDVGYEQYF.

This chain uses TRBV5-1 with TRBJ2-1, with D perhaps matching TRBD1 (5 bases). Trimming stripped 5 bases from V and 9 bases from J, with 12 bases between. Germline CDR1 is SGHRS and CDR2 is YFSETQ. CDR3 length equals 12 residues. The CDR3 bases are TGCGCCAGCAGTAAGACAGATCTTGAGCAGTTCTTC. This sequence encodes CASSKTDLEQFF.

With respect to this clone: With a far larger clone one base away, a read error is the likely cause. The gene calls are TRBV1 and TRBJ2-7; the table gives TRBD2 as D, unverified against the DNA. TRBV1 is described as a pseudogene. This CDR3 is built from 15 residues. This CDR3 reads CTSSQEGGGGNEQYF. The CDR3 nucleotides read TGCACCAGCAGCCAAGAAGGAGGGGGGGGAAACGAGCAGTACTTC.

The chain is built from TRBV25-1 and TRBJ1-2; D uncertain. The CDR3 has 10 residues. Deletions cut 4 bases from V and 5 bases from J, with 2 bases between. In germline, CDR1 is MGHDK, CDR2 SYGVNS. CDR3 sequence reads: CASSGYGYTF. The CDR3 nucleotides read TGTGCCAGCAGTGGGTATGGCTACACCTTC.

This clone has a handful of counts. V gene TRBV6-4 combines with J gene TRBJ2-2; D not certain. This CDR3 region has 13 residues. CDR1 is MRHNA and CDR2 is SNTAGT in the germline V gene. V lost 4 bases, J lost 6 bases, and 9 bases lay in between. The DNA for the CDR3 is TGTGCCAGCAGTGCGGGCGAGGCCGGGGAGCTGTTTTTT. It yields the protein CASSAGEAGELFF.

In DNA form, the CDR3 reads TGCAGCGTTGTTCAAGGAACCGGGGAGCTGTTTTTT. Its protein product is CSVVQGTGELFF. This sequence joins TRBV29-1 and TRBJ2-2; no definite D call. Germline lookup yields CDR1 SQVTM and CDR2 ANQGSEA. CDR3 length: 12 residues. V was shortened by 4 bases and J by 5 bases, with 8 bases between the two germline ends.

The CDR3 DNA is TGTGCCTGGTCCAGACCCGCGAACACCGGGGAGCTGTTTTTT. Amino acid sequence: CAWSRPANTGELFF. The rearrangement links TRBV27 to TRBJ2-2; D is undetermined. Germline V gene lookup returns CDR1 MNHEY and CDR2 SMNVEV (reference sequence). V shed 11 bases and J shed 0 bases, with 13 bases lying between them. This CDR3 is 14 amino acids long.